This TCR beta chain originates from a study of blood T cell repertoires in COVID-19. The CDR3 spans 15 residues. The V gene lost 5 bases and the J gene lost 5 bases, with 13 bases spanning the gap. The germline gives CDR1 SGHNT, CDR2 YENEEA. Generated by immunoSEQ multiplex PCR, the TCRdb table keeps only in-frame clones and is missing some. The repertoire holds about 35,000 clones, with 87% as singletons. This chain uses TRBV11-3 with TRBJ1-6, with D uncertain. This clonotype was sampled from a human donor in a cohort sampled during active COVID-19. The material sequenced was peripheral blood. CDR3 in DNA: TGTGCCAGCAGCCTGGACGGAGGCGATAATTCACCCCTCCACTTT. Amino acid sequence: CASSLDGGDNSPLHF.